The rows below give T cell receptor beta chains drawn from one sample of a study of identical twins. In TCRdb, the 5' RACE reads were re-called with MiXCR into one record per CDR3 protein. The sample yields hundreds of thousands of distinct CDR3 sequences, approximately 8.3% seen once. These sequences were also reported in another study, on yellow fever vaccine responses in identical twins.

Input material: memory (CD45RO+) T cells sorted from blood. These receptors were obtained from a woman under 30 in good health. Both conserved end residues are part of each CDR3. A D gene is named only where the DNA matches it firmly. Clone size appears in some rows only: once, few, many, or a class for an expanded clone.

>TRBD1|TRBJ2-7|TRBV12-3/TRBV12-4|many
CASRRDRYHEQYF
TGTGCCAGCAGACGGGACAGGTATCACGAGCAGTACTTC
>.|TRBJ1-3|TRBV10-3|many
CAISESVRKGSGNTIYF
TGTGCCATCAGTGAGTCTGTCAGGAAGGGATCCGGAAACACCATATATTTT
>TRBD1|TRBJ2-3|TRBV2|few
CASTGTGRSDTQYF
TGTGCCAGCACTGGGACAGGGAGGTCAGATACGCAGTATTTT
>.|TRBJ2-2|TRBV11-2|.
CASSLAVGANTGELFF
TGTGCCAGCAGCTTAGCCGTGGGGGCCAACACCGGGGAGCTGTTTTTT
>.|TRBJ1-5|TRBV6-2/TRBV6-3|few
CASSYALKWGNQPQHF
TGTGCCAGCAGTTACGCACTTAAGTGGGGCAATCAGCCCCAGCATTTT
>.|TRBJ2-1|TRBV3-1|few
CASSQSSAGLNNEQFF
TGTGCCAGCAGCCAAAGCTCGGCGGGCCTAAACAATGAGCAGTTCTTC
>.|TRBJ2-1|TRBV24-1|.
CATSDPGGNEQFF
TGTGCCACCAGTGATCCTGGCGGGAATGAGCAGTTCTTC
>.|TRBJ2-5|TRBV5-1|many
CASSLGLETQYF
TGCGCCAGCAGCTTGGGCTTAGAGACCCAGTACTTC
>.|TRBJ2-7|TRBV6-2/TRBV6-3|many
CASSYREQYF
TGTGCCAGCAGTTACAGGGAGCAGTACTTC
>.|TRBJ1-1|TRBV6-5|many
CASSYDGANRPEAFF
TGTGCCAGCAGTTACGATGGGGCCAATCGCCCTGAAGCTTTCTTT
>TRBD1|TRBJ1-1|TRBV29-1|many
CSASDREIEAFF
TGCAGCGCCTCAGACAGGGAGATTGAAGCTTTCTTT
>TRBD2|TRBJ2-4|TRBV24-1|many
CATSANWEGRKYF
TGTGCCACCAGTGCCAATTGGGAGGGACGGAAGTACTTC
>.|TRBJ2-3|TRBV5-1|few
CASSPDLPDTQYF
TGCGCCAGCAGCCCAGACTTACCAGATACGCAGTATTTT
>.|TRBJ2-1|TRBV6-1|.
CASSKGPGGEQFF
TGTGCCAGCAGTAAGGGACCCGGCGGGGAGCAGTTCTTC
>.|TRBJ2-1|TRBV12-3/TRBV12-4|few
CASSRTLSSVEQFF
TGTGCCAGCAGCCGCACCCTGAGTAGCGTTGAGCAGTTCTTC
>.|TRBJ2-2|TRBV12-3/TRBV12-4|many
CASSLGQGLSNTGELFF
TGTGCCAGCAGTTTGGGCCAGGGGCTTTCGAACACCGGGGAGCTGTTTTTT
>TRBD1|TRBJ1-1|TRBV29-1|few
CSVAATGTVDTEAFF
TGCAGCGTTGCGGCAACCGGGACAGTCGACACTGAAGCTTTCTTT
>.|TRBJ2-1|TRBV20-1|many
CSARSGYNEQFF
TGCAGTGCTAGAAGCGGGTACAATGAGCAGTTCTTC
>.|TRBJ1-2|TRBV27|.
CASTSMKGPLSGYTF
TGTGCCAGCACCAGTATGAAGGGACCGCTATCTGGCTACACCTTC
>TRBD1|TRBJ2-5|TRBV7-9|few
CASSHTPGTGRETQYF
TGTGCCAGCAGCCATACGCCCGGGACAGGGAGAGAGACCCAGTACTTC
>.|TRBJ2-1|TRBV5-6|few
CASSGAGTYNEQFF
TGTGCCAGCAGCGGAGCGGGCACCTACAATGAGCAGTTCTTC
>TRBD1|TRBJ2-7|TRBV4-3|few
CASSQASGTGGYEQYF
TGCGCCAGCAGCCAAGCATCCGGGACAGGGGGCTACGAGCAGTACTTC
>TRBD2|TRBJ2-1|TRBV6-2/TRBV6-3|.
CASSYFREGNEQFF
TGTGCCAGCAGTTACTTCAGGGAGGGCAATGAGCAGTTCTTC
>.|TRBJ1-5|TRBV10-3|many
CAISVPTGGQPQHF
TGTGCCATCAGTGTCCCGACAGGAGGTCAGCCCCAGCATTTT
>TRBD2|TRBJ2-1|TRBV27|.
CASSLWWTSGLTKDHEQFF
TGTGCCAGCAGTTTGTGGTGGACTAGCGGCCTGACGAAGGACCATGAGCAGTTCTTC
>.|TRBJ2-3|TRBV7-6|many
CASSLSAPSTDTQYF
TGTGCCAGCAGCTTAAGTGCGCCTAGCACAGATACGCAGTATTTT
>TRBD1|TRBJ2-7|TRBV18|few
CASSPDRVEQYF
TGTGCCAGCTCACCAGACAGGGTCGAGCAGTACTTC
>TRBD2|TRBJ2-7|TRBV30|few
CAWNSWEGNEQYF
TGTGCCTGGAATTCGTGGGAGGGGAACGAGCAGTACTTC
>TRBD1|TRBJ2-7|TRBV6-4|.
CASSDDRDRGGEQYF
TGTGCCAGCAGTGATGACCGGGACAGGGGCGGTGAGCAGTACTTC
>.|TRBJ1-6|TRBV27|.
CASSSPPGSPLHF
TGTGCCAGCAGTTCCCCTCCAGGGTCACCCCTCCACTTT
>.|TRBJ2-7|TRBV5-1|.
CASSLRGGQTFYEQYF
TGCGCCAGCAGCCTCAGGGGCGGACAGACCTTTTACGAGCAGTACTTC
>TRBD2|TRBJ2-1|TRBV7-9|few
CASSRRLAGDNEQFF
TGTGCCAGCAGCCGGAGACTAGCGGGAGACAATGAGCAGTTCTTC
>.|TRBJ2-3|TRBV24-1|many
CATSDRTLGGRADTQYF
TGTGCCACCAGTGATCGAACCCTCGGGGGGCGAGCAGATACGCAGTATTTT
>.|TRBJ2-1|TRBV6-2/TRBV6-3|many
CASSYDDLAYNEQFF
TGTGCCAGCAGTTACGACGACCTAGCCTACAATGAGCAGTTCTTC
>.|TRBJ2-2|TRBV7-7|many
CASSADVTGELFF
TGTGCTAGCAGCGCAGACGTGACCGGGGAGCTGTTTTTT
>TRBD1|TRBJ1-3|TRBV25-1|many
CASSSPGQGSGNTIYF
TGTGCCAGCAGTTCACCGGGACAGGGCTCTGGAAACACCATATATTTT
>.|TRBJ1-5|TRBV28|few
CASRRGGSDNQPQHF
TGTGCCAGCAGGCGAGGGGGTTCTGACAATCAGCCCCAGCATTTT
>.|TRBJ1-6|TRBV20-1|few
CSARPQGPLHF
TGCAGTGCTAGGCCACAGGGACCCCTCCACTTT
>TRBD1|TRBJ2-1|TRBV30|few
CAWRPGQGVSQFF
TGTGCCTGGAGGCCGGGACAGGGGGTTTCTCAGTTCTTC
>TRBD2|TRBJ2-3|TRBV11-2|many
CASSLASGGHLGTQYF
TGTGCCAGCAGCTTAGCTAGCGGGGGCCACTTGGGTACGCAGTATTTT
>TRBD2|TRBJ2-3|TRBV11-2|.
CASSDRTSVGTDTQYF
TGTGCCAGCAGCGACAGGACTAGCGTTGGCACAGATACGCAGTATTTT
>.|TRBJ2-5|TRBV9|.
CASSVDYWRGHDSNGTQYF
TGTGCCAGCAGCGTAGACTACTGGCGGGGGCACGACTCCAATGGGACCCAGTACTTC
>.|TRBJ2-7|TRBV7-9|few
CASSLPTAHEQYF
TGTGCCAGCAGCTTACCCACGGCCCACGAGCAGTACTTC
>TRBD2|TRBJ2-4|TRBV11-2|many
CASSSHQGLAGNIQYF
TGTGCCAGCAGCTCCCACCAGGGACTAGCGGGAAACATTCAGTACTTC
>TRBD2|TRBJ2-2|TRBV7-2|few
CASSLLREGRGTGELFF
TGTGCCAGCAGCTTACTGCGGGAGGGCCGCGGCACCGGGGAGCTGTTTTTT
>.|TRBJ2-5|TRBV7-8|.
CASSPARETQYF
TGTGCCAGCAGCCCTGCCCGGGAGACCCAGTACTTC
>TRBD2|TRBJ2-1|TRBV20-1|few
CSANKLAGGSSEQFF
TGCAGTGCTAATAAACTAGCGGGGGGGAGTAGTGAGCAGTTCTTC
>.|TRBJ2-3|TRBV11-2|.
CASCLQLGEGQYF
TGTGCCAGCTGCCTGCAACTTGGAGAGGGGCAGTATTTT
>TRBD2|TRBJ2-7|TRBV27|.
CASSPRTVAGGPNEQYF
TGTGCCAGCAGCCCACGAACGGTAGCGGGAGGGCCCAACGAGCAGTACTTC
>TRBD1|TRBJ2-2|TRBV5-1|few
CASSMTGGTGELFF
TGCGCCAGCAGCATGACAGGGGGCACCGGGGAGCTGTTTTTT
>.|TRBJ2-1|TRBV6-2/TRBV6-3|few
CASSYQGEQFF
TGTGCCAGCAGTTATCAAGGTGAGCAGTTCTTC
>TRBD1|TRBJ2-6|TRBV5-6|few
CASSLRQGFSGANVLTF
TGTGCCAGCAGCTTACGACAGGGGTTTTCTGGGGCCAACGTCCTGACTTTC
>TRBD2|TRBJ2-3|TRBV20-1|.
CSAATTGGSTDTQYF
TGCAGTGCGGCAACTACCGGGGGGAGCACAGATACGCAGTATTTT
>.|TRBJ2-1|TRBV20-1|.
CSARTTQGEQFF
TGCAGTGCAAGGACCACTCAGGGTGAGCAGTTCTTC
>.|TRBJ2-3|TRBV20-1|many
CSPPLGAGRTDTQYF
TGCAGTCCTCCCCTCGGTGCAGGGAGAACAGATACGCAGTATTTT
>.|TRBJ2-3|TRBV10-1|few
CASTRSADTDTQYF
TGCGCCAGCACTCGGTCAGCCGACACAGATACGCAGTATTTT
>TRBD1|TRBJ2-3|TRBV5-1|few
CASSFGTATDTQYF
TGCGCCAGCAGCTTCGGGACAGCCACAGATACGCAGTATTTT
>.|TRBJ1-4|TRBV10-1|few
CANKGRPNEKLFF
TGCGCTAACAAGGGACGGCCTAATGAAAAACTGTTTTTT
>.|TRBJ2-2|TRBV7-3|few
CASSLRSWPPGELFF
TGTGCCAGCAGCTTAAGATCATGGCCGCCCGGGGAGCTGTTTTTT
>TRBD1|TRBJ2-5|TRBV14|many
CASSQRTGGKETQYF
TGTGCCAGCAGCCAAAGGACAGGGGGAAAGGAGACCCAGTACTTC